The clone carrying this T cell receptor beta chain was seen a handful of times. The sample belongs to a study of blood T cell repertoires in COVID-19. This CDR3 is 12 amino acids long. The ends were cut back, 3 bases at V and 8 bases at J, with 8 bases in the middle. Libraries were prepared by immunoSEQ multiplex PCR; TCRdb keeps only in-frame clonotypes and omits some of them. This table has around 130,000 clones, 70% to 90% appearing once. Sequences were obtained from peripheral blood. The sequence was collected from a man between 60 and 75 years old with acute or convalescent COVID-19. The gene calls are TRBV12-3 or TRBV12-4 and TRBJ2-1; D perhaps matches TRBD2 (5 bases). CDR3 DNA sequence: TGTGCCAGCAGTTTGATGAGGGATGAGCAGTTCTTC. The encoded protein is CASSLMRDEQFF.